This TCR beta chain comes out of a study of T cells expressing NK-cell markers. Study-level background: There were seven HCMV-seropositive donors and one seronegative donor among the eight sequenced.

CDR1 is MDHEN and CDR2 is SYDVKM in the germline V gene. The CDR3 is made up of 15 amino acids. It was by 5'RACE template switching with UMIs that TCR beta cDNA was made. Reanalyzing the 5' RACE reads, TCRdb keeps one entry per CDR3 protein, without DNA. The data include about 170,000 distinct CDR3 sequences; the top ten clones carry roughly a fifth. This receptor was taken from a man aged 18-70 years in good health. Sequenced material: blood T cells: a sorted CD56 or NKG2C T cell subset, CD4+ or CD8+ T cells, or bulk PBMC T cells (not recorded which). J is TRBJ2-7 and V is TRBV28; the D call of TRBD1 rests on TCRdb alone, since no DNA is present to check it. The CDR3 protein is CASIGPSGQGGEQYF.